These 20 T cell receptor beta chains were sequenced from one sample in a study of technical replicates of blood from a handful of donors (dated 2017 in TCRdb). The library was generated by the immunoSEQ multiplex PCR assay. TCRdb obtained this table from immuneACCESS and retained in-frame rearrangements with V and J assigned. These tables miss some clones; where compared with another copy, unresolved V genes account for less than half of the shortfall, and the remainder is unexplained. The sample profile shows more than 65,000 clones; 91% of them were found once. The ten largest account for approximately 0.39% of the sample. Specimen: T cells isolated from PBMCs. The receptors derive from a human donor in good health.

The genes are TRBV11-3 and TRBJ2-2; TRBD2 matches at 9 bases. Per the germline V gene, CDR1 is SGHNT and CDR2 is YENEEA. The CDR3 has 16 amino acids. J gave up 5 bases and V 1 base, and 5 bases lay outside the gene matches. The CDR3: CASSLGAGGGTGELFF. The CDR3 DNA is TGTGCCAGCAGCTTAGGGGCGGGAGGGGGTACCGGGGAGCTGTTTTTT. The full variable domain, rest sourced from reference TRBV11-3 and TRBJ2-2, is EAGVVQSPRYKIIEKKQPVAFWCNPISGHNTLYWYLQNLGQGPELLIRYENEEAVDDSQLPKDRFSAERLKGVDSTLKIQPAELGDSAVYLCASSLGAGGGTGELFFGEGSRLTVL.

V and J are TRBV7-2 and TRBJ1-1; D is ambiguous. CDR1 and CDR2 (germline): SGHTA, FQGNSA. The V gene lost 4 bases and the J gene lost 5 bases, with 2 bases spanning the gap. The CDR3 is 10 residues long. CDR3 DNA: TGTGCCAGCAGCTCTACTGAAGCTTTCTTT. Translated, it gives CASSSTEAFF.

V is TRBV9 and J is TRBJ1-3; weak D call: TRBD1 (5 bases). With 0 bases removed from V and 0 bases from J, the gap between germline ends came to 10 bases. Germline V gives CDR1 SGDLS, CDR2 YYNGEE. The CDR3 extends over 16 amino acids. CDR3 sequence: CASSVVGDFSGNTIYF. Here the CDR3 DNA reads TGTGCCAGCAGCGTAGTGGGGGACTTCTCTGGAAACACCATATATTTT.

Concerning this clone: The junction departs from the called germline gene at one end, perhaps through a read error. The rearrangement uses TRBV29-1 and TRBJ2-6; 7 positions agree with TRBD1. Germline V gene lookup returns CDR1 SQVTM and CDR2 ANQGSEA. The CDR3 contains 14 residues. CDR3 nucleotide sequence: TGCAGCGTTCAAGACAGGGCCGGGGCCAACGTCCTGACTTTC. This translates into CSVQDRAGANVLTF.

This clone occurred a few times. V and J are TRBV5-4 and TRBJ1-1; tentative D call: TRBD1 (5 bases). Germline CDR1 and CDR2: SGHNT and YYREEE (reference sequence). This CDR3 has 10 residues. The CDR3 protein is CVLSGKEAFF. In DNA, the CDR3 is TGTGTCTTATCAGGGAAGGAAGCTTTCTTT.

The chain combines TRBV6-1 with TRBJ2-1; the match to TRBD1 covers 7 bases. The germline V gene has CDR1 MNHNS and CDR2 SASEGT. V was pared by 8 bases and J by 5 bases, with 6 bases of the junction left unmatched. This CDR3 contains 13 residues. The CDR3 loop is CASLQGFNNEQFF. The CDR3 nucleotides read TGTGCCAGCCTACAGGGGTTCAACAATGAGCAGTTCTTC.

The chain carries TRBV28 and TRBJ1-5; 7 bases fit TRBD1. Germline V CDR1 and CDR2: MDHEN, SYDVKM. The trim removed 2 bases at V and 4 bases at J, leaving 5 bases unmatched. The CDR3 runs to 15 residues. The CDR3 DNA reads TGTGCCAGCAGTTTAGGGGACAGCTGGAATCAGCCCCAGCATTTT. Its translation: CASSLGDSWNQPQHF.

The chain couples TRBV5-4 to TRBJ1-1; unclear D gene. Trimming stripped 2 bases from V and 3 bases from J, with 8 bases between. CDR3 length: 13 amino acids. CDR1 and CDR2 (germline): SGHNT, YYREEE (reference sequence). The CDR3 sequence: CASSLREDTEAFF. The DNA of the CDR3 is TGTGCCAGCAGCTTAAGGGAGGACACTGAAGCTTTCTTT.

The chain joins TRBV4-2 to TRBJ2-5, with 8 positions matching TRBD2. V lost 2 bases to trimming and J lost 5 bases; unmatched junction nucleotides: 13. CDR3 size: 17 residues. Germline-derived CDR1 and CDR2 are LGHNA and YNFKEQ. CDR3 nucleotides: TGTGCCAGCAGCCAACAGCGAGTAGCGGGGCATTGGGAGACCCAGTACTTC. Its protein product is CASSQQRVAGHWETQYF.

The chain is built from TRBV4-1 and TRBJ1-5; a possible D gene is TRBD1 (5 bases). V was cut by 4 bases and J by 6 bases, with 13 bases left in between. CDR1 MGHRA and CDR2 YSYEKL come from the germline V gene. The CDR3 runs to 14 residues. For the CDR3, the DNA is TGCGCCAGCAGCCGGGGAGGGGCAAGTCAGCCCCAGCATTTT. It translates to CASSRGGASQPQHF.

The chain uses TRBV11-2 and TRBJ2-5; no definite D call. V gave up 5 bases and J gave up 2 bases, with 15 bases separating them. This CDR3 contains 15 residues. CDR1 is SGHAT, CDR2 FQNNGV, per germline. CDR3 region: CASSARVIQQETQYF. DNA for the CDR3: TGTGCCAGCAGCGCCCGAGTGATCCAACAAGAGACCCAGTACTTC.

V and J are TRBV18 and TRBJ1-4; perhaps TRBD1 as D (6 bases). The CDR3 covers 13 residues. The germline V gene encodes CDR1 KGHSH and CDR2 LQKENI. Trimming stripped 3 bases from V and 7 bases from J, with 9 bases between. The CDR3 DNA is TGTGCCAGCTCACCCGGACAGTTTGAAAAACTGTTTTTT. Translating it yields CASSPGQFEKLFF.

CDR3 nucleotide sequence: TGTGCCAGCAAACAGGACGGGAATCAGCCCCAGCATTTT. It translates to CASKQDGNQPQHF. The gene calls are TRBV6-6 and TRBJ1-5; D might be TRBD1 (5 bases). There are 13 residues in the CDR3. Trimming removed 7 bases from V and 4 bases from J, with 11 bases in between. Germline CDR1 reads MNHNY; CDR2 reads SVGAGI (reference sequence).

Points on this clone: Within the sample, other DNA sequences also encode this same CDR3. The chain combines TRBV7-3 with TRBJ1-1, with D tentatively TRBD1 (5 bases). V lost 2 bases to trimming and J lost 11 bases, with 12 bases between them. The CDR3 consists of 12 residues. Germline V gives CDR1 SGHTA, CDR2 FQGTGA. Here the CDR3 reads CASSLQGKGAFF. In DNA, the CDR3 is TGTGCCAGCAGCTTACAGGGAAAGGGCGCTTTCTTT.

This clone was counted between two and nine times. This chain links TRBV6-5 with TRBJ2-7, with 8 bases lining up with TRBD1. With 8 bases clipped from V and 3 bases from J, the junction kept 9 bases outside the gene matches. The V gene's germline CDR1 is MNHEY and CDR2 SVGAGI. CDR3 size: 14 residues. The CDR3 protein is CASGRGGQDYEQYF. In DNA, the CDR3 is TGTGCCAGCGGACGTGGGGGACAGGACTACGAGCAGTACTTC.

V usage is TRBV18 and J usage is TRBJ2-5; maybe TRBD1 (6 bases). This CDR3 region has 15 residues. V lost 3 bases to trimming and J lost 1 base, with 12 bases between them. Germline assignment: CDR1 KGHSH and CDR2 LQKENI. CDR3 sequence: CASSPRDRTQETQYF. CDR3 nucleotides: TGTGCCAGCTCACCCCGTGACAGGACCCAAGAGACCCAGTACTTC.

The rearrangement joins TRBV5-1 to TRBJ2-3; the D gene is possibly TRBD2 (5 bases). Germline-derived CDR1 and CDR2 are SGHRS and YFSETQ. There are 16 residues in the CDR3. Trimming took 0 bases from V and 1 from J, leaving 12 bases between them. CDR3 sequence (DNA): TGCGCCAGCAGCTTGGGAGCGGCAGGTGGCACAGATACGCAGTATTTT. Its translation: CASSLGAAGGTDTQYF.

This clone was seen a handful of times. The chain uses TRBV11-2 and TRBJ1-1; no definite D call. The CDR3 runs to 13 residues. V lost 1 base to trimming and J lost 2 bases, with 5 bases between them. Germline V gene lookup returns CDR1 SGHAT and CDR2 FQNNGV. In DNA form, the CDR3 reads TGTGCCAGCAGCTTAGTGTCAAACACTGAAGCTTTCTTT. Protein sequence: CASSLVSNTEAFF.

This sequence joins TRBV2 and TRBJ2-4, with 10 bases identical to TRBD2. This CDR3 is 17 amino acids long. Germline CDR1 and CDR2: SNHLY and FYNNEI. After removal of 2 bases from V and 9 bases from J, the junction contained 13 bases not matched to a gene. The CDR3: CASSELAGGFGLSIQYF. CDR3 sequence (DNA): TGTGCCAGCAGTGAATTAGCGGGAGGATTTGGTCTTTCCATTCAGTACTTC.

V and J are TRBV6-5 and TRBJ2-1; maybe TRBD1 (5 bases). Germline loops: CDR1 MNHEY, CDR2 SVGAGI. Trimming stripped 4 bases from V and 7 bases from J, with 11 bases between. The length of the CDR3 is 13 residues. CDR3 region: CASSSGRANEQFF. CDR3 bases: TGTGCCAGCAGTTCCGGCAGGGCTAATGAGCAGTTCTTC.